One sample yielded the 18 T cell receptor beta chains listed below, sequenced in a study of OX40 agonist ivuxolimab in advanced cancers. Libraries came from the immunoSEQ multiplex PCR assay. In TCRdb, the immuneACCESS table is reduced to in-frame sequences with V and J assigned. These tables do not hold every clone; where another copy was compared, an unresolved V gene accounts for under half, and the others remain unexplained. This sample holds some 21,000 clones; about 86% were observed only once. The top ten clonotypes cover around 25% of the sample. This material consisted of CD4+ or CD8+ T cells sorted from blood, taken in a trial of the OX40 agonist ivuxolimab. Source of these receptors: an adult with an advanced solid tumor such as melanoma, head and neck, liver or kidney cancer.

V usage is TRBV7-2 and J usage is TRBJ2-7, with TRBD1 identical over 7 bases. The length of the CDR3 is 16 residues. V lost 0 bases to trimming and J lost 0 bases; unmatched junction nucleotides: 5. Germline assignment: CDR1 SGHTA and CDR2 FQGNSA. The CDR3 DNA follows: TGTGCCAGCAGCTTAGCCGGCGGACAGGACTCCTACGAGCAGTACTTC. Amino acids: CASSLAGGQDSYEQYF.

The J gene is TRBJ1-1, the V gene TRBV19; D is unresolved. The V gene's germline CDR1 is LNHDA and CDR2 SQIVND (reference sequence). This CDR3 has 16 amino acids. Trimming removed 3 bases at V and 0 bases at J, with 14 bases between. The CDR3 spells CASSIPTWGLNTEAFF. CDR3 nucleotides: TGTGCCAGTAGTATCCCGACTTGGGGATTGAACACTGAAGCTTTCTTT.

The chain uses TRBV19 and TRBJ1-5; D gene unclear. The CDR3 runs to 14 residues. Trimming shortened V by 5 bases and J by 3 bases, and 11 bases separated the two germline ends. Germline V gene data show CDR1 as LNHDA and CDR2 as SQIVND (reference sequence). CDR3 region: CASSDRDINQPQHF. CDR3 nucleotide sequence: TGTGCCAGTAGTGATAGGGATATCAATCAGCCCCAGCATTTT.

V usage is TRBV7-9 and J usage is TRBJ2-5, with unresolved D. Trimming took 1 base from V and 1 from J, leaving 4 bases between them. Germline loops: CDR1 SEHNR, CDR2 FQNEAQ (reference sequence). CDR3 length equals 13 residues. The CDR3 protein is CASSLDGQETQYF. CDR3 DNA sequence: TGTGCCAGCAGCTTAGACGGCCAAGAGACCCAGTACTTC.

J is TRBJ1-2 and V is TRBV6-6; the D gene is possibly TRBD1 (5 bases). The V gene's germline CDR1 is MNHNY and CDR2 SVGAGI (reference sequence). Trimming stripped 4 bases from V and 2 bases from J, with 14 bases between. The CDR3 contains 15 residues. The DNA of the CDR3 is TGTGCCAGCAGTTGGGTTCTCGGGGGAAACTATGGCTACACCTTC. Translation: CASSWVLGGNYGYTF.

This sequence joins TRBV5-6 and TRBJ1-2; TRBD1 matches 7 bases. From germline, CDR1 is SGHDT and CDR2 YYEEEE. The CDR3 is 14 amino acids. J gave up 4 bases and V 1 base, and 4 bases lay outside the gene matches. CDR3 residues: CASSLLGDSYGYTF. The DNA for the CDR3 is TGTGCCAGCAGCTTGTTAGGGGACAGCTATGGCTACACCTTC.

This chain uses TRBV6-6 with TRBJ1-1, with TRBD1 as a possible D gene (5 bases). The CDR3 is 16 residues long. The V gene's germline CDR1 is MNHNY and CDR2 SVGAGI (reference sequence). Trimming took off 2 bases at V and 3 bases at J, with 16 bases between the two ends. CDR3 coding DNA: TGTGCCAGCAGTTACATTTTACGGGACCCCCACACTGAAGCTTTCTTT. The encoded protein is CASSYILRDPHTEAFF.

This chain's CDR3 is CASSVDGGSMYYGYTF. CDR3 DNA sequence: TGTGCCAGCAGCGTAGATGGGGGTTCTATGTACTATGGCTACACCTTC. This rearrangement joins TRBV9 to TRBJ1-2; maybe TRBD1 (5 bases). The CDR3 consists of 16 residues. V lost 0 bases and J 3 bases, leaving 15 bases between the germline ends. Per germline, CDR1 SGDLS and CDR2 YYNGEE.

The rearrangement uses TRBV6-5 and TRBJ1-2; 8 bases line up with TRBD1. The ends lost 6 bases at V and 8 bases at J; junction bases unmatched: 8. CDR1 is MNHEY, CDR2 SVGAGI, per germline. CDR3 length: 13 amino acids. CDR3 sequence: CASSKTGDDGYTF. As DNA, the CDR3 is TGTGCCAGCAGCAAGACAGGGGATGACGGCTACACCTTC.

The J gene is TRBJ1-2, the V gene TRBV20-1, with unresolved D. Germline V CDR1 and CDR2: DFQATT, SNEGSKA (reference sequence). Deletions cut 5 bases from V and 8 bases from J, with 12 bases between. This CDR3 region has 11 residues. The CDR3 region has the DNA TGCAGTGCTCTCCCTCTTGAAGGCTACACCTTC. Translating gives CSALPLEGYTF.

The gene calls are TRBV13 and TRBJ1-3; the D is unclear. Germline V lookup: CDR1 PRHDT, CDR2 FYEKMQ (reference sequence). The ends were cut back, 2 bases at V and 0 bases at J, with 11 bases in the middle. This CDR3 contains 16 residues. CDR3 nucleotides: TGTGCCAGCAGCTTAACCTCCCAATTCTCTGGAAACACCATATATTTT. It encodes CASSLTSQFSGNTIYF.

The chain employs TRBV6-1 and TRBJ1-4; D is uncertain. The CDR3 sequence is 16 residues long. Trimming removed 4 bases at V and 0 bases at J, with 12 bases between. Germline CDR1 reads MNHNS; CDR2 reads SASEGT. CDR3 loop: CASSGGAPPTNEKLFF. As DNA, the CDR3 is TGTGCCAGCAGTGGGGGAGCCCCACCAACTAATGAAAAACTGTTTTTT.

The chain carries TRBV7-3 and TRBJ2-3; the D call may be TRBD1 or TRBD2 (6 bases each). Germline CDR1 SGHTA, CDR2 FQGTGA. Trimming shortened V by 6 bases and J by 4 bases, and 20 bases separated the two germline ends. This CDR3 has 16 residues. The chain's CDR3 is CASSLVGGRLPDTQYF. The CDR3 nucleotides read TGTGCCAGCAGTCTAGTGGGGGGCCGACTTCCAGATACGCAGTATTTT.

The rearrangement links TRBV29-1 to TRBJ2-7; D remains unclear. CDR1 and CDR2 (germline): SQVTM, ANQGSEA. The CDR3 length is 11 residues. Trimming shortened V by 1 base and J by 3 bases, and 4 bases separated the two germline ends. CDR3 protein: CSVEGDYEQYF. CDR3 nucleotides: TGCAGCGTTGAAGGGGACTACGAGCAGTACTTC.

This chain connects TRBV27 to TRBJ2-3, with D perhaps given as TRBD1 or TRBD2 (6 bases each). Germline CDR1 and CDR2: MNHEY and SMNVEV (reference sequence). CDR3 length: 15 residues. Trimming stripped 1 base from V and 4 bases from J, with 12 bases between. The CDR3 loop reads CASSLLGGLPDTQYF. The CDR3 DNA is TGTGCCAGCAGTTTATTGGGGGGCCTTCCAGATACGCAGTATTTT.

Within the sample, this clone is medium-sized. J is TRBJ1-2 and V is TRBV4-1, with D tentatively TRBD1 (6 bases). V was trimmed by 0 bases and J by 4 bases, leaving 24 bases between them. The CDR3 is 19 residues long. CDR1 MGHRA and CDR2 YSYEKL come from the germline V gene. Here the CDR3 reads CASSQERRTGQGKVYGYTF. The CDR3 region has the DNA TGCGCCAGCAGCCAAGAGAGGAGAACGGGCCAGGGGAAAGTCTATGGCTACACCTTC.

The V and J genes are TRBV23-1 and TRBJ2-7; D is perhaps TRBD1 (7 bases). TRBV23-1 is an open reading frame, and its role is uncertain. The CDR3 contains 16 residues. Trimming took off 0 bases at V and 5 bases at J, with 17 bases between the two ends. DNA of the CDR3: TGCGCCAGCAGTCAATCGCGGGACAGAAAGGGAAACGAGCAGTACTTC. This gives the protein CASSQSRDRKGNEQYF.

The genes are TRBV4-3 and TRBJ1-4; perhaps TRBD1 as D (5 bases). Per the germline V gene, CDR1 is LGHNA and CDR2 is YSLEER. CDR3 length: 15 amino acids. The V and J ends lost 0 bases and 3 bases respectively, with 8 bases between them. This CDR3 is CASSQDLGANEKLFF. The CDR3, as DNA: TGCGCCAGCAGCCAAGACCTGGGGGCTAATGAAAAACTGTTTTTT.